A selection of T cell receptor beta chains follows, all from one sample in a study of cytomegalovirus exposure and HLA in healthy donors. Profiled with immunoSEQ multiplex PCR; TCRdb holds only in-frame clones, not every one. The sample shows roughly 80,000 clones, around two thirds of them seen only once. Sequencing used PBMCs. The receptors were gathered from a woman aged 45-60 years in good health and CMV-seropositive. Each CDR3 is given with its conserved first and last residue. A D gene is named only where the DNA matches it firmly. Not all rows give a size; the values are once, few, many and, for expanded clones, a class.

d_call j_call v_call clone_size cdr3_nt cdr3_aa
TRBD2 TRBJ2-1 TRBV7-3 - TGTGCCAGCAGCCCCCAGGGACTAGCGGCCTACAATGAGCAGTTCTTC CASSPQGLAAYNEQFF
TRBD1 TRBJ1-2 TRBV30 - TGTGCCTGGAGTGGTGGAGGGACAGGGGACCGTGGAGGCTACACCTTC CAWSGGGTGDRGGYTF
TRBD2 TRBJ2-7 TRBV27 - TGTGCCAGCAGTCCTAAGCGGGGGGGCCGCCTCCACGAGCAGTACTTC CASSPKRGGRLHEQYF
- TRBJ1-2 TRBV2 - TGTGCCAGCATCGAGGGAGGGGCCGGCTACACCTTC CASIEGGAGYTF
TRBD2 TRBJ2-3 TRBV7-9 - TGTGCCAGCAGCTCGGGACTAGCGGGGGGATGGGGCACAGATACGCAGTATTTT CASSSGLAGGWGTDTQYF
TRBD2 TRBJ2-7 TRBV6-5 - TGTGCCAGCAGTTATTCGGGGGGGCAGTACTTC CASSYSGGQYF
- TRBJ2-1 TRBV5-1 - TGCGCCAGCAGCACGATGCCAGGTAGCTCCTACAATGAGCAGTTCTTC CASSTMPGSSYNEQFF
- TRBJ2-4 TRBV7-3 - TGTGCCAGCAGCACCAGAACATCAGGGCGAGGAAACATTCAGTACTTC CASSTRTSGRGNIQYF
TRBD1 TRBJ1-1 TRBV7-3 - TGTGCCAGCAGCTCACTAGAGGCGACAGGGGGCACTGAAGCTTTCTTT CASSSLEATGGTEAFF
- TRBJ2-1 TRBV11-3 few TGTGCCAGCAGCTCGGGACTGTATGAGCAGTTCTTC CASSSGLYEQFF
TRBD2 TRBJ2-1 TRBV19 - TGTGCCAGTAGTATGTCTAGCGGGGGTTACAATGAGCAGTTCTTC CASSMSSGGYNEQFF
- TRBJ2-5 TRBV11-2 - TGTGCCAGCAGTGACGGGGTTCAAGAGACCCAGTACTTC CASSDGVQETQYF
TRBD1 TRBJ2-6 TRBV27 - TGTGCCACCGTGTTGCAGGGGGCCCCCTCTGGGGCCAACGTCCTGACTTTC CATVLQGAPSGANVLTF
- TRBJ1-2 TRBV4-1 - TGCGCCAGCAGCCAAGATCCGCAGGGCAGCTACACCTTC CASSQDPQGSYTF
TRBD1 TRBJ1-2 TRBV5-1 - TGCGCCAGTGCTTCGTTATACGACAGGGAAGAAGCTAACTATGGCTACACCTTC CASASLYDREEANYGYTF
- TRBJ1-5 TRBV18 - TGTGCCAGCTCACCGGCGGGCGGGAATCAGCCCCAGCATTTT CASSPAGGNQPQHF
- TRBJ1-1 TRBV2 - TGTGCCAGTTCCCCGGGCACTGAAGCTTTCTTT CASSPGTEAFF
- TRBJ1-1 TRBV6-1 - TGTGCCAGCAGTGATCGGGGGAGGGCTGAAGCTTTCTTT CASSDRGRAEAFF
- TRBJ1-2 TRBV5-1 - TGCGCCAGCACCTTCGCTCCAGGGGACTATGGCTACACCTTC CASTFAPGDYGYTF
- TRBJ2-7 TRBV6-5 - TGTGCCAGCAGTTACTCGACGGGTAGGGGGGGCTACGAGCAGTACTTC CASSYSTGRGGYEQYF
TRBD2 TRBJ2-1 TRBV6-1 few TGTGCCAGCAGTGAAGATAGCGGGGGGTCCTTTGAGCAGTTCTTC CASSEDSGGSFEQFF
TRBD1 TRBJ2-3 TRBV9 few TGTGCCAGCAGCGTTGGGGACAGGGCTAGCACAGATACGCAGTATTTT CASSVGDRASTDTQYF
TRBD1 TRBJ1-4 TRBV5-1 - TGCGCCAGCAGCTCCGGGACAGGGTCCGCAACTAATGAAAAACTGTTTTTT CASSSGTGSATNEKLFF
- TRBJ2-2 TRBV6-5 - TGTGCCAGCAGGTGGACAGCAAACACCGGGGAGCTGTTTTTT CASRWTANTGELFF
TRBD2 TRBJ2-2 TRBV27 few TGTGCCAGCAGTTTATATTCCCCCGGGACTAGCGGGGGCACCGGGGAGCTGTTTTTT CASSLYSPGTSGGTGELFF
- TRBJ1-1 TRBV2 - TGTGCCCTATCAATGCACGCGGGGCTAACTGAAGCTTTCTTT CALSMHAGLTEAFF
- TRBJ2-3 TRBV6-6 - TGTGCCAGCAGTCGGCCGCGGGATACGCAGTATTTT CASSRPRDTQYF
- TRBJ1-2 TRBV7-9 - TGTGCCAGCAGCTTAGGACAGTTTTATGGCTACACCTTC CASSLGQFYGYTF
- TRBJ1-3 TRBV9 - TGTGCCAGCAGCGAATCCGCGACGACAGGAAACACCATATATTTT CASSESATTGNTIYF
- TRBJ2-5 TRBV29-1 - TGCAGCGTTGCAGGGGCAGAGACCCAGTACTTC CSVAGAETQYF
- TRBJ2-5 TRBV7-3 - TGTGCCAGCAGCGGGGGGTCCGAGACCCAGTACTTC CASSGGSETQYF
- TRBJ1-2 TRBV18 - TGTGCCAGCTCACGGACAAATTCATATGGCTACACCTTC CASSRTNSYGYTF
- TRBJ1-2 TRBV5-6 - TGTGCCACCTTTACCAGGGGATCAGCTAACTATGGCTACACCTTC CATFTRGSANYGYTF
TRBD2 TRBJ2-2 TRBV7-8 few TGTGCCAGCAGCTCGGGACTAGCGGGGGTGTCTAGCACCGGGGAGCTGTTTTTT CASSSGLAGVSSTGELFF
TRBD1 TRBJ1-2 TRBV6-1 - TGTGCCAGCAAGGTGAGGGGGCTGGTGTATGGCTACACCTTC CASKVRGLVYGYTF